These 5 T cell receptor beta chains originate from one sample sequenced in a study of Ad26.COV2.S vaccination and SARS-CoV-2 variants. Clones were read by immunoSEQ multiplex PCR, and TCRdb kept only the in-frame ones, dropping some. The sample includes around 380,000 clones, about 85% of them seen just once. As for treatment: over 15 received Ad26.COV2.S at low or high dose, single or two shots; 5 received placebo; per-sample allocation not given. Specimens were obtained on day 63 following the first vaccine or placebo injection. Source: peripheral blood, taken in a trial of Ad26.COV2.S vaccine versus placebo. The receptor set was obtained from a person aged 18-60 years who received the Ad26.COV2.S COVID-19 vaccine or a placebo.

V gene TRBV3-1 (or the pseudogene TRBV3-2) combines with J gene TRBJ1-4; TRBD1 matches 8 bases. The ends lost 2 bases at V and 7 bases at J; junction bases unmatched: 6. This CDR3 comprises 15 residues. Per germline, CDR1 LGHDT and CDR2 YNNKEL (reference sequence). CDR3 residues: CASSQWTGSGEKLFF. The CDR3, as DNA: TGTGCCAGCAGCCAATGGACAGGGTCGGGTGAAAAACTGTTTTTT.

The chain is built from TRBV5-1 and TRBJ2-3; D is uncertain. Trimming cost V 0 bases and J 0 bases, with 8 bases left between them. Germline V lookup: CDR1 SGHRS, CDR2 YFSETQ. The CDR3 totals 15 residues. The chain's CDR3 is CASSLAPVSTDTQYF. The CDR3 DNA sequence: TGCGCCAGCAGCTTGGCCCCAGTCAGCACAGATACGCAGTATTTT.

This rearrangement joins TRBV19 to TRBJ1-6; possible D gene TRBD1, 5 bases. CDR1 and CDR2 (germline): LNHDA, SQIVND (reference sequence). V lost 3 bases and J 10 bases, leaving 10 bases between the germline ends. The CDR3 has 13 amino acids. The CDR3 loop reads CASSMGERSPLHF. The CDR3 nucleotides read TGTGCCAGTAGTATGGGGGAAAGGTCACCCCTCCACTTT.

Regarding this clone: At the DNA level, this CDR3 is encoded by other sequences in the same sample as well. The chain links TRBV19 to TRBJ2-5; D may be TRBD1 (6 bases). V lost 5 bases and J lost 5, with 9 bases in between. This CDR3 is 12 amino acids long. The germline gives CDR1 LNHDA, CDR2 SQIVND (reference sequence). The DNA of the CDR3 is TGTGCCAGTAGTTCAGGGGTTGAGACCCAGTACTTC. As protein: CASSSGVETQYF.

The genes are TRBV19 and TRBJ1-5, with D unclear. In germline, CDR1 is LNHDA, CDR2 SQIVND (reference sequence). The CDR3 is 15 residues long. Trimming left V 0 bases short and J 2 bases short, with 8 bases between. CDR3 protein: CASSIDLGGNQPQHF. DNA for the CDR3: TGTGCCAGTAGTATAGATCTGGGAGGCAATCAGCCCCAGCATTTT.